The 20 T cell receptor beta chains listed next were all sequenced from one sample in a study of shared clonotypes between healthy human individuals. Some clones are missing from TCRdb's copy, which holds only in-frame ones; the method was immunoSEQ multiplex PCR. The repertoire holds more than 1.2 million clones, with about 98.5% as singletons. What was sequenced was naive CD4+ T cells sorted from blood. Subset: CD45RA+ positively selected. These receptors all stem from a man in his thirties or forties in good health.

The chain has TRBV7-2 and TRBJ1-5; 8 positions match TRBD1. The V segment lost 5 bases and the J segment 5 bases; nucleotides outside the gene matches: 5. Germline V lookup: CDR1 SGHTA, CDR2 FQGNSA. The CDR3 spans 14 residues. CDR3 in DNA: TGTGCCAGCAGCCCACAGGGGGTTGATCAGCCCCAGCATTTT. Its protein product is CASSPQGVDQPQHF.

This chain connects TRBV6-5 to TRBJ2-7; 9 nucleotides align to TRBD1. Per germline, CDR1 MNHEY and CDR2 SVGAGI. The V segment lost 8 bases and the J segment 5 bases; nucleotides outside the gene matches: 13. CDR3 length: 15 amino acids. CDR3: CASCSAGTGKHEQYF. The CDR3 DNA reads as TGTGCCAGCTGTTCCGCCGGGACAGGGAAACACGAGCAGTACTTC.

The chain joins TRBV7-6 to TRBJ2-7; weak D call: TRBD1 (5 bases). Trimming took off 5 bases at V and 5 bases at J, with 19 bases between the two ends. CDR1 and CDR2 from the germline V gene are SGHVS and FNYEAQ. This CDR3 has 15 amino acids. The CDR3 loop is CASSQRVQDLHEQYF. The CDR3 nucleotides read TGTGCCAGCAGCCAACGGGTACAGGACCTGCACGAGCAGTACTTC.

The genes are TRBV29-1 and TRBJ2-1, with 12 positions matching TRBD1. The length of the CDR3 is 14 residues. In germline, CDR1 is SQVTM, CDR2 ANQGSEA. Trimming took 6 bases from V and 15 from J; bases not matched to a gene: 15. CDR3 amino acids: CSVRSGTGGALGFF. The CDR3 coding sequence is TGCAGCGTCCGATCCGGGACAGGGGGCGCGTTAGGGTTCTTC.

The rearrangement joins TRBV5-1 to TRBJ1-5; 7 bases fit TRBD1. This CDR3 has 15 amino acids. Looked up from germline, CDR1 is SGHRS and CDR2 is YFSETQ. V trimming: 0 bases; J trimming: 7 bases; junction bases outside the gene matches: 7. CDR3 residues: CASSLEDRSRQPQHF. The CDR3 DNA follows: TGCGCCAGCAGCTTGGAGGACAGGAGCAGGCAGCCCCAGCATTTT.

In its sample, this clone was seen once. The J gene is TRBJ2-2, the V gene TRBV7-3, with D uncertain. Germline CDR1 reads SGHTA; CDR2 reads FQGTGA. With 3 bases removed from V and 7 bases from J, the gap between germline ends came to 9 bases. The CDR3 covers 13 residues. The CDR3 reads CASSFGLGGELFF. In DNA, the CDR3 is TGTGCCAGCAGCTTCGGGTTGGGCGGGGAGCTGTTTTTT. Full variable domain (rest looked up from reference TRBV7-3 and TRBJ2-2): GAGVSQTPSNKVTEKGKYVELRCDPISGHTALYWYRQSLGQGPEFLIYFQGTGAADDSGLPNDRFFAVRPEGSVSTLKIQRTERGDSAVYLCASSFGLGGELFFGEGSRLTVL.

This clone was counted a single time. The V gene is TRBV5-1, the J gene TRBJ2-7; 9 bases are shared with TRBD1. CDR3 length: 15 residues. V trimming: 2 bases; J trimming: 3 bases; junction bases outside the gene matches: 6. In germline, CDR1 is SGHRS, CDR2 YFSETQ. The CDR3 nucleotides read TGCGCCAGCAGCTTTACCGGGACAGGGCTCTACGAGCAGTACTTC. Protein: CASSFTGTGLYEQYF.

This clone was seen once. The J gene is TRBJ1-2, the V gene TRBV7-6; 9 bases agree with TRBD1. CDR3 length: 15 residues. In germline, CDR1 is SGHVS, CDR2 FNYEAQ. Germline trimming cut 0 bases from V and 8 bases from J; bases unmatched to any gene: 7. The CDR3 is CASSLAGTGFSGYTF. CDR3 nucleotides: TGTGCCAGCAGCTTAGCGGGGACAGGGTTTTCCGGCTACACCTTC.

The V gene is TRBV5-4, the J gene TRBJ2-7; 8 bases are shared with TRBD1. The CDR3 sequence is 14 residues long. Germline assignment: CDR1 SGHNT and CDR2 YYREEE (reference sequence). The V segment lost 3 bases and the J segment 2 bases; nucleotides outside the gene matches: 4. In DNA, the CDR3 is TGTGCCAGCAGCTCGGGACAGGTCACCTACGAGCAGTACTTC. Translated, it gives CASSSGQVTYEQYF.

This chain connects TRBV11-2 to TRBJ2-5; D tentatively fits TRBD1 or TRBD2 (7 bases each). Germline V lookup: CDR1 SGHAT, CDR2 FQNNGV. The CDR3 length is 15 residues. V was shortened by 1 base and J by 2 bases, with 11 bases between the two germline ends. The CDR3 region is CASSLAGGGQETQYF. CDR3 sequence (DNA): TGTGCCAGCAGCTTAGCAGGGGGGGGTCAAGAGACCCAGTACTTC.

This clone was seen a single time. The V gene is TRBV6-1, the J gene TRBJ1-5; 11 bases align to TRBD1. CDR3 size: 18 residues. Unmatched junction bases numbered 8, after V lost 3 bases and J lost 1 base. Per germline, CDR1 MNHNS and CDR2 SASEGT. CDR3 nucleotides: TGTGCCAGCAGTGACCTAATGGACAGGGGGCACAGCAATCAGCCCCAGCATTTT. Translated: CASSDLMDRGHSNQPQHF.

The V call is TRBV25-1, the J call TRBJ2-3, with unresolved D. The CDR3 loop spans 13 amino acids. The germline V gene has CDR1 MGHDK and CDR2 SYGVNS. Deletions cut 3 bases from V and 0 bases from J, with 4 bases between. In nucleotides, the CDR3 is TGTGCCAGCAGTGATCTAAGCACAGATACGCAGTATTTT. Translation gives CASSDLSTDTQYF. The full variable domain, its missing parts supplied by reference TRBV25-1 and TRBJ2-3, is EADIYQTPRYLVIGTGKKITLECSQTMGHDKMYWYQQDPGMELHLIHYSYGVNSTEKGDLSSESTVSRIRTEHFPLTLESARPSHTSQYLCASSDLSTDTQYFGPGTRLTVL.

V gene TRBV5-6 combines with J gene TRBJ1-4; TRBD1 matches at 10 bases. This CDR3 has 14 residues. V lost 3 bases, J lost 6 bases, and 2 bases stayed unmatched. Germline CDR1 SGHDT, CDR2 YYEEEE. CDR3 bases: TGTGCCAGCAGCTACGGGACAGGGGATGAAAAACTGTTTTTT. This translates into CASSYGTGDEKLFF.

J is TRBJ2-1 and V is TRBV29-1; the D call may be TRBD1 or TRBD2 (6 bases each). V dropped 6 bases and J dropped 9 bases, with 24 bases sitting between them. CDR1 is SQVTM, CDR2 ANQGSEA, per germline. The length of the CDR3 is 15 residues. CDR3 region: CSVESTGGPAGEQFF. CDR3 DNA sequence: TGCAGCGTGGAATCTACCGGGGGCCCGGCGGGTGAGCAGTTCTTC.

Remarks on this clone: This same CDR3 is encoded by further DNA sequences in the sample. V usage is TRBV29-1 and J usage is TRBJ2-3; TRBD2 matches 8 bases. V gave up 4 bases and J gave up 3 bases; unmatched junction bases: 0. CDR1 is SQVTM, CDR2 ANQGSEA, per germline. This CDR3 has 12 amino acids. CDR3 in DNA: TGCAGCGTTGTAGCGGGGACAGATACGCAGTATTTT. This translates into CSVVAGTDTQYF.

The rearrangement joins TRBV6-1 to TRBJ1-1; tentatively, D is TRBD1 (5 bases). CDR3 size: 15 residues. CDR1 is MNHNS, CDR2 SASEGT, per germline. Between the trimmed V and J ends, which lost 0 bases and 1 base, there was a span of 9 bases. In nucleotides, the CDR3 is TGTGCCAGCAGTGAAGCAGACAGTTGGAACACTGAAGCTTTCTTT. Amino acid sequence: CASSEADSWNTEAFF.

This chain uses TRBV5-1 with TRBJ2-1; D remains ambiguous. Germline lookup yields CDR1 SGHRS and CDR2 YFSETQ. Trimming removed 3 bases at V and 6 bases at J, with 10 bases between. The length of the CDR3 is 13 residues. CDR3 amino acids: CASSWEQTNEQFF. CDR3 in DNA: TGCGCCAGCAGCTGGGAACAGACCAATGAGCAGTTCTTC.

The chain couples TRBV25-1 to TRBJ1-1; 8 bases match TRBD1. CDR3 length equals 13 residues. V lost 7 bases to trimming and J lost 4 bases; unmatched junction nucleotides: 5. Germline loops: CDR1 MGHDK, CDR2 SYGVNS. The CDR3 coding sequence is TGTGCCAGCACTACTACAGGGGGCACTGAAGCTTTCTTT. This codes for CASTTTGGTEAFF. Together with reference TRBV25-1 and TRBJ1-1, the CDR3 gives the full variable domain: EADIYQTPRYLVIGTGKKITLECSQTMGHDKMYWYQQDPGMELHLIHYSYGVNSTEKGDLSSESTVSRIRTEHFPLTLESARPSHTSQYLCASTTTGGTEAFFGQGTRLTVV.

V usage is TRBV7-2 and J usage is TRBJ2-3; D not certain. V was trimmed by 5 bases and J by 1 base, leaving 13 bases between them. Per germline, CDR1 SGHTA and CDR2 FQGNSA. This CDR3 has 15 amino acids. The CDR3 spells CASSVGTRRTDTQYF. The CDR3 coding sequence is TGTGCCAGCAGCGTAGGTACGCGGCGCACAGATACGCAGTATTTT.

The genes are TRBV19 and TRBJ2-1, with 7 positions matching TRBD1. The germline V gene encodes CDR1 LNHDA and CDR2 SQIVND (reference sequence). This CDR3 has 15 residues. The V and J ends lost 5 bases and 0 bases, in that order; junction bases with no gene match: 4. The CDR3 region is CASSVGTVSYNEQFF. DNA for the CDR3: TGTGCCAGTAGTGTCGGGACAGTCTCCTACAATGAGCAGTTCTTC.